These T cell receptor beta chains were read from a single sample in a study of identical twins. In TCRdb, the 5' RACE reads were re-called with MiXCR into one record per CDR3 protein. The repertoire holds some 630,000 distinct CDR3 sequences, with 7% to 7.5% as singletons. These records were also assigned to another study, of yellow fever vaccine responses in identical twins.

The specimen sequenced was PBMCs. The receptors here all came from a young woman in good health. CDR3s include the opening cysteine and the closing phenylalanine or tryptophan. The order of the fields is V gene, clone size, CDR3 length, D gene, J gene, CDR3 protein, CDR3 DNA. A D gene is named only where the DNA matches it firmly. Clone size is stated in some rows and not others, as once, few, many or a class when expanded.

v_call: TRBV2
clone_size: many
cdr3_length: 15
d_call: NA
j_call: TRBJ2-2
cdr3_aa: CATSLGHQSTGELFF
cdr3_nt: TGTGCCACCAGCTTGGGACATCAATCTACCGGGGAGCTGTTTTTT

v_call: TRBV12-3/TRBV12-4
clone_size: many
cdr3_length: 12
d_call: NA
j_call: TRBJ2-1
cdr3_aa: CASSLWVYEQFF
cdr3_nt: TGTGCCAGCAGTTTATGGGTCTATGAGCAGTTCTTC

v_call: TRBV24-1
clone_size: many
cdr3_length: 14
d_call: NA
j_call: TRBJ2-2
cdr3_aa: CATSPTRGPGELFF
cdr3_nt: TGTGCCACCAGTCCGACTAGAGGGCCCGGGGAGCTGTTTTTT

v_call: TRBV6-1
clone_size: NA
cdr3_length: 15
d_call: TRBD2
j_call: TRBJ2-1
cdr3_aa: CASSKGLAGLNEQFF
cdr3_nt: TGTGCCAGCAGTAAAGGACTAGCGGGATTAAATGAGCAGTTCTTC

v_call: TRBV12-3/TRBV12-4
clone_size: few
cdr3_length: 15
d_call: NA
j_call: TRBJ1-1
cdr3_aa: CASSLFSGKNTEAFF
cdr3_nt: TGTGCCAGCAGTTTATTCTCAGGGAAGAACACTGAAGCTTTCTTT

v_call: TRBV4-1
clone_size: many
cdr3_length: 16
d_call: TRBD1
j_call: TRBJ1-5
cdr3_aa: CASSQGDRGPWQPQHF
cdr3_nt: TGCGCCAGCAGCCAAGGGGACAGGGGGCCCTGGCAGCCCCAGCATTTT

v_call: TRBV5-1
clone_size: NA
cdr3_length: 16
d_call: TRBD1
j_call: TRBJ2-2
cdr3_aa: CASTIRTGVYTGELFF
cdr3_nt: TGCGCCAGCACCATCCGGACAGGAGTATACACCGGGGAGCTGTTTTTT

v_call: TRBV4-2
clone_size: NA
cdr3_length: 15
d_call: NA
j_call: TRBJ2-3
cdr3_aa: CASSQTRSFTDTQYF
cdr3_nt: TGTGCCAGCAGCCAGACTAGGAGTTTCACAGATACGCAGTATTTT

v_call: TRBV27
clone_size: NA
cdr3_length: 15
d_call: NA
j_call: TRBJ2-6
cdr3_aa: CASSWGVAGANVLTF
cdr3_nt: TGTGCCAGCAGTTGGGGGGTGGCTGGGGCCAACGTCCTGACTTTC

v_call: TRBV2
clone_size: many
cdr3_length: 15
d_call: TRBD2
j_call: TRBJ2-3
cdr3_aa: CASSELGLSTDTQYF
cdr3_nt: TGTGCCAGCAGTGAACTGGGACTAAGCACAGATACGCAGTATTTT

v_call: TRBV27
clone_size: few
cdr3_length: 15
d_call: NA
j_call: TRBJ2-1
cdr3_aa: CASSLIVSVNNEQFF
cdr3_nt: TGTGCCAGCAGTTTAATTGTTAGCGTGAACAATGAGCAGTTCTTC

v_call: TRBV11-2
clone_size: many
cdr3_length: 14
d_call: NA
j_call: TRBJ2-7
cdr3_aa: CASSLGFGSYEQYF
cdr3_nt: TGTGCCAGCAGCTTGGGTTTTGGCTCCTACGAGCAGTACTTC

v_call: TRBV6-5
clone_size: NA
cdr3_length: 16
d_call: TRBD2
j_call: TRBJ2-3
cdr3_aa: CASSYGTSGPGDTQYF
cdr3_nt: TGTGCCAGCAGTTACGGTACTAGCGGTCCTGGAGATACGCAGTATTTT

v_call: TRBV29-1
clone_size: many
cdr3_length: 11
d_call: NA
j_call: TRBJ1-3
cdr3_aa: CSVISGNTIYF
cdr3_nt: TGCAGCGTTATCTCTGGAAACACCATATATTTT

v_call: TRBV3-1
clone_size: many
cdr3_length: 15
d_call: TRBD1
j_call: TRBJ1-2
cdr3_aa: CASSPSTGPTYGYTF
cdr3_nt: TGTGCCAGCAGCCCTTCGACAGGGCCGACCTATGGCTACACCTTC

v_call: TRBV5-1
clone_size: many
cdr3_length: 15
d_call: NA
j_call: TRBJ1-1
cdr3_aa: CASRGGTVENTEAFF
cdr3_nt: TGCGCCAGCAGAGGGGGGACGGTAGAGAACACTGAAGCTTTCTTT

v_call: TRBV29-1
clone_size: NA
cdr3_length: 10
d_call: NA
j_call: TRBJ2-1
cdr3_aa: CSVGRPEQFF
cdr3_nt: TGCAGCGTTGGGCGTCCGGAGCAGTTCTTC